This T cell receptor beta chain derives from a study of T-cell memory formation after mild COVID-19. Across the whole study: The study found TCR clusters largely donor specific.

TCRdb independently ran MiXCR on the 5' RACE reads; one entry per CDR3 protein. This table holds 300,000 to 400,000 distinct CDR3 sequences, roughly an eighth found once. This clonotype has a handful of counts. CDR1 is MGHRA, CDR2 YSYEKL, per germline. V was clipped by 4 bases and J by 2 bases, with 16 bases between them. The CDR3 has 16 residues. Sequencing was performed on PBMCs or a T cell subset sorted from them (not recorded which). The V and J genes are TRBV4-1 and TRBJ2-3; perhaps D is TRBD1 or TRBD2 (6 bases each). The source of this sequence is a man between 18 and 29 years old who had mild COVID-19 (a few samples of this study predate the infection). Cell type and time point are not known. For the CDR3, the DNA is TGCGCCAGCAGCCTTCAGTCGGGGGCTCTCACAGATACGCAGTATTTT. Translated: CASSLQSGALTDTQYF.